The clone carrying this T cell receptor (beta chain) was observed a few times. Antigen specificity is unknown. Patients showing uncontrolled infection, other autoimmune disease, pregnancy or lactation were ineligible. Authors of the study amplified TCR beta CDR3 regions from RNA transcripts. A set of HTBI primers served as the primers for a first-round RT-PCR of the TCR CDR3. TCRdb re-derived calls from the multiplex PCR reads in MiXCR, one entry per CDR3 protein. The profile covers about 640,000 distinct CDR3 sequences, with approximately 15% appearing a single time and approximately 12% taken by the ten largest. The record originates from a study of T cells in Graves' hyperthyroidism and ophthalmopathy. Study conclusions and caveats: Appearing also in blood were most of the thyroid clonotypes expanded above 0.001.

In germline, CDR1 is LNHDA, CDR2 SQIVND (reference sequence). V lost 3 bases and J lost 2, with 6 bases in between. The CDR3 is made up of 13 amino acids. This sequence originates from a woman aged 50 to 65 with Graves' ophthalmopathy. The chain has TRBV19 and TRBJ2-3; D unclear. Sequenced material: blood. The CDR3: CASSMSHTDTQYF. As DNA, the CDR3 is TGTGCCAGTAGTATGTCTCACACAGATACGCAGTATTTT.